These 27 T cell receptor beta chains were sequenced from one sample in a study of T cells after yellow fever vaccination. TCRdb fed the 5' RACE reads into MiXCR, producing one record per CDR3 protein. This table has some 260,000 distinct CDR3 sequences, around 4.9% appearing once. This sample comprised CD4+ T cells sorted from PBMCs, obtained on the day of the yellow fever booster vaccination. The source is a man between 18 and 35 years old who received the YFV17D yellow fever vaccine.

The V gene is TRBV11-2, the J gene TRBJ2-3; tentative D call: TRBD2 (5 bases). CDR1 SGHAT and CDR2 FQNNGV come from the germline V gene. Trimming removed 1 base from V and 4 bases from J, with 18 bases in between. The CDR3 is 17 amino acids. The CDR3: CASSLGLGDTPSDTQYF. The CDR3 DNA sequence: TGTGCCAGCAGCTTAGGGTTGGGAGACACTCCTTCAGATACGCAGTATTTT.

This clonotype was seen repeatedly, ten times or more. The chain recombines TRBV10-3 with TRBJ1-3, with D hard to call. CDR1 is ENHRY and CDR2 is SYGVKD in the germline V gene. The germline V and J ends were trimmed by 0 bases and 0 bases, with 3 bases remaining between them. The CDR3 consists of 14 residues. The CDR3, as DNA: TGTGCCATCAGTGAGTCTAACTCTGGAAACACCATATATTTT. It translates to CAISESNSGNTIYF.

This clonotype turned up a few times. This chain joins TRBV5-1 and TRBJ2-5, with 7 nucleotides matching TRBD2. There are 16 residues in the CDR3. From germline, CDR1 is SGHRS and CDR2 YFSETQ. V lost 0 bases, J lost 5 bases, and 10 bases stayed unmatched. CDR3 DNA: TGCGCCAGCAGCTTGGCCCGGACGGGGGGAAGCGAGACCCAGTACTTC. Its translation is CASSLARTGGSETQYF.

This clonotype was recorded at least ten times. This rearrangement joins TRBV6-5 to TRBJ2-5; 7 bases fit TRBD2. CDR1 and CDR2 from the germline V gene are MNHEY and SVGAGI. The length of the CDR3 is 14 residues. The trim removed 3 bases at V and 5 bases at J, leaving 6 bases unmatched. CDR3 amino acids: CASSYSPGGETQYF. The CDR3 DNA follows: TGTGCCAGCAGTTATAGCCCCGGGGGGGAGACCCAGTACTTC.

This clonotype was recorded at least ten times. V and J are TRBV5-5 and TRBJ2-5; D remains unclear. V was shortened by 3 bases and J by 2 bases, with 8 bases between the two germline ends. The CDR3 loop spans 13 amino acids. From germline, CDR1 is SGHKS and CDR2 YYEKEE (reference sequence). The CDR3 coding sequence is TGTGCCAGCAGCTCGACCGGGCAAGAGACCCAGTACTTC. Translating it yields CASSSTGQETQYF.

This clonotype was counted many times. This chain links TRBV12-3 or TRBV12-4 with TRBJ1-6, with unresolved D. V dropped 5 bases and J dropped 1 base, with 12 bases sitting between them. The CDR3 totals 16 residues. The CDR3 DNA sequence: TGTGCCAGCAGTCTCCTTTCGGGATCCTATAATTCACCCCTCCACTTT. Its translation is CASSLLSGSYNSPLHF.

This clonotype was recorded many times. The chain uses TRBV6-6 and TRBJ1-2; 8 nucleotides line up with TRBD1. Per germline, CDR1 MNHNY and CDR2 SVGAGI (reference sequence). V lost 5 bases and J lost 4; bases outside the gene matches: 9. The CDR3 runs 15 residues. This CDR3 reads CASSPYRGGPYGYTF. CDR3 DNA: TGTGCCAGCAGTCCTTACAGGGGGGGCCCCTATGGCTACACCTTC.

The gene calls are TRBV7-2 and TRBJ1-2; TRBD1 agrees at 8 bases. The CDR3 is made up of 17 amino acids. Germline V CDR1 and CDR2: SGHTA, FQGNSA. V dropped 2 bases and J dropped 3; count of bases not matched to a gene: 11. CDR3 loop: CASSLSGTGDADYGYTF. The CDR3 region has the DNA TGTGCCAGCAGCTTATCAGGGACAGGAGATGCTGACTATGGCTACACCTTC.

The sample holds many counts of this clonotype. V is TRBV29-1 and J is TRBJ2-7; 8 bases align to TRBD1. With 6 bases clipped from V and 3 bases from J, the junction kept 1 base outside the gene matches. This CDR3 comprises 11 residues. Germline-derived CDR1 and CDR2 are SQVTM and ANQGSEA. The CDR3 DNA reads as TGCAGCGTGGGGACAGGCTACGAGCAGTACTTC. This sequence encodes CSVGTGYEQYF.

This clonotype showed up many times. The V call is TRBV7-6, the J call TRBJ2-2, with 14 bases that match TRBD2. The germline V gene has CDR1 SGHVS and CDR2 FNYEAQ. The CDR3 has 17 residues. V was pared by 5 bases and J by 4 bases, with 6 bases of the junction left unmatched. CDR3 amino acids: CASSPAGTSGGTGELFF. The CDR3 DNA is TGTGCCAGCAGCCCGGCAGGGACTAGCGGGGGCACCGGGGAGCTGTTTTTT.

V is TRBV7-2 and J is TRBJ2-2; maybe TRBD2 (5 bases). V was pared by 5 bases and J by 9 bases, with 22 bases between. Germline V lookup: CDR1 SGHTA, CDR2 FQGNSA. CDR3 size: 16 residues. The CDR3 is CASSPEGSLTPRELFF. CDR3 DNA: TGTGCCAGCAGCCCAGAGGGCTCGCTCACCCCCCGGGAGCTGTTTTTT. Supplemented by reference TRBV7-2 and TRBJ2-2, the full variable domain reads GAGVSQSPSNKVTEKGKDVELRCDPISGHTALYWYRQSLGQGLEFLIYFQGNSAPDKSGLPSDRFSAERTGGSVSTLTIQRTQQEDSAVYLCASSPEGSLTPRELFFGEGSRLTVL.

V gene TRBV5-5 combines with J gene TRBJ1-2; no clear D gene. This CDR3 has 12 amino acids. Germline CDR1 reads SGHKS; CDR2 reads YYEKEE (reference sequence). The ends were cut back, 2 bases at V and 1 base at J, with 3 bases in the middle. The CDR3 is CASSFSNYGYTF. The CDR3 coding sequence is TGTGCCAGCAGCTTCAGTAACTATGGCTACACCTTC.

The rearrangement joins TRBV6-1 to TRBJ2-5; perhaps TRBD2 as D (6 bases). This CDR3 contains 14 residues. Germline-derived CDR1 and CDR2 are MNHNS and SASEGT. V was pared by 2 bases and J by 5 bases, with 12 bases between. CDR3 nucleotides: TGTGCCAGCAGTGAATTGAGCGGGCGGGAGACCCAGTACTTC. Protein sequence: CASSELSGRETQYF.

The sample holds many counts of this clonotype. J is TRBJ1-2 and V is TRBV12-3 or TRBV12-4, with D hard to call. CDR3 length equals 13 residues. V lost 4 bases to trimming and J lost 8 bases, with 14 bases between them. This CDR3 is CASSSQLGMGYTF. The CDR3 DNA reads as TGTGCCAGCAGTTCCCAGCTGGGGATGGGCTACACCTTC.

The J gene is TRBJ2-5, the V gene TRBV2, with D perhaps TRBD1 or TRBD2 (5 bases each). This CDR3 contains 12 residues. Trimming took off 7 bases at V and 7 bases at J, with 13 bases between the two ends. CDR1 is SNHLY and CDR2 is FYNNEI in the germline V gene. The CDR3 nucleotides are TGTGCCAGCAACCGGGACGAGGGGACCCAGTACTTC. Translating it yields CASNRDEGTQYF.

CDR3 in DNA: TGTGCCAGCAGCTTAGTCTTGGCGGGGGCGGGAGAGACCCAGTACTTC. Translation gives CASSLVLAGAGETQYF. The chain recombines TRBV7-2 with TRBJ2-5; the D gene is possibly TRBD2 (7 bases). Germline V gene lookup returns CDR1 SGHTA and CDR2 FQGNSA. CDR3 length equals 16 residues. Trimming removed 1 base from V and 4 bases from J, with 16 bases in between.

The chain joins TRBV5-1 to TRBJ2-4, with a possible D match to TRBD2 (5 bases). The CDR3 has 13 amino acids. Germline CDR1 reads SGHRS; CDR2 reads YFSETQ. Trimming left V 4 bases short and J 2 bases short, with 7 bases between. The CDR3 reads CASSPGTKNIQYF. Here the CDR3 DNA reads TGCGCCAGCAGCCCCGGGACCAAAAACATTCAGTACTTC.

This clonotype was seen only a few times. The gene calls are TRBV12-3 or TRBV12-4 and TRBJ2-6, with D possibly being TRBD2 (6 bases). The CDR3 runs 17 residues. The germline V and J ends were trimmed by 6 bases and 4 bases, with 19 bases remaining between them. The CDR3 DNA is TGTGCCAGCAGCCCCGAGAGGGGAGGTAGGGGGGCCAACGTCCTGACTTTC. This translates into CASSPERGGRGANVLTF.

The chain uses TRBV7-2 and TRBJ2-7; D not resolved. This CDR3 spans 14 amino acids. CDR1 is SGHTA, CDR2 FQGNSA, per germline. V lost 4 bases to trimming and J lost 0 bases, with 10 bases between them. The CDR3 protein is CASSSRRNSYEQYF. For the CDR3, the DNA is TGTGCCAGCAGCTCCCGTCGGAACTCCTACGAGCAGTACTTC.

The table lists this clonotype with a few counts. V is TRBV5-1 and J is TRBJ2-5; possibly TRBD1 for D (5 bases). Germline CDR1 and CDR2: SGHRS and YFSETQ. Trimming left V 4 bases short and J 0 bases short, with 10 bases between. CDR3 size: 14 residues. The DNA for the CDR3 is TGCGCCAGCAGCATATCAGGGTACCAAGAGACCCAGTACTTC. Translated: CASSISGYQETQYF.

This clonotype was counted many times. The chain couples TRBV29-1 to TRBJ2-5, with D perhaps TRBD1 or TRBD2 (5 bases each). V was cut by 4 bases and J by 2 bases, with 8 bases left in between. From germline, CDR1 is SQVTM and CDR2 ANQGSEA. This CDR3 contains 12 residues. The CDR3: CSVGWGQETQYF. CDR3 coding DNA: TGCAGCGTTGGCTGGGGGCAAGAGACCCAGTACTTC.

The chain combines TRBV24-1 with TRBJ1-4; no firm D call. The CDR3 spans 13 residues. V lost 10 bases and J lost 7, with 15 bases in between. Germline V gives CDR1 KGHDR, CDR2 SFDVKD. The chain's CDR3 is CATDPPRPEKLFF. CDR3 sequence (DNA): TGTGCCACGGACCCCCCTCGCCCTGAAAAACTGTTTTTT.

This clonotype appeared a few times. The rearrangement joins TRBV3-1 to TRBJ1-5, with D uncertain. The length of the CDR3 is 12 residues. V lost 4 bases and J lost 9, with 10 bases in between. Germline loops: CDR1 LGHDT, CDR2 YNNKEL (reference sequence). CDR3 bases: TGTGCCAGCAGCCTAGGTACCACGCCCCAGCATTTT. This sequence encodes CASSLGTTPQHF.

This clonotype was found many times. The gene calls are TRBV6-5 and TRBJ2-5; TRBD2 matches 8 bases. The CDR3 has 14 residues. CDR1 is MNHEY and CDR2 is SVGAGI in the germline V gene. Unmatched junction bases numbered 6, after V lost 7 bases and J lost 2 bases. The CDR3 spells CASNGRGAQETQYF. The CDR3 DNA follows: TGTGCCAGCAATGGGCGGGGGGCTCAAGAGACCCAGTACTTC.

This clonotype appeared many times. V is TRBV7-8 and J is TRBJ2-5; no definite D call. Trimming removed 5 bases at V and 5 bases at J, with 12 bases between. Germline V CDR1 and CDR2: SGHVS, FQNEAQ. The CDR3 is 13 residues long. CDR3 loop: CASSPTSWETQYF. The CDR3 DNA reads TGTGCCAGCAGCCCGACGTCGTGGGAGACCCAGTACTTC.

This clonotype has a count of ten or more. The rearrangement uses TRBV29-1 and TRBJ2-7, with no clear D. This CDR3 contains 11 residues. Trimming shortened V by 6 bases and J by 3 bases, and 9 bases separated the two germline ends. From germline, CDR1 is SQVTM and CDR2 ANQGSEA. DNA of the CDR3: TGCAGCGTCGTTTGGGACTACGAGCAGTACTTC. It translates to CSVVWDYEQYF.

This clonotype was recorded many times. The chain combines TRBV18 with TRBJ2-7; 11 bases align to TRBD1. The CDR3 sequence is 14 residues long. J gave up 5 bases and V 3 bases, and 3 bases lay outside the gene matches. Germline lookup yields CDR1 KGHSH and CDR2 LQKENI. The CDR3 region is CASSPRTGGDEQYF. CDR3 nucleotides: TGTGCCAGCTCACCCCGGACAGGGGGCGACGAGCAGTACTTC.